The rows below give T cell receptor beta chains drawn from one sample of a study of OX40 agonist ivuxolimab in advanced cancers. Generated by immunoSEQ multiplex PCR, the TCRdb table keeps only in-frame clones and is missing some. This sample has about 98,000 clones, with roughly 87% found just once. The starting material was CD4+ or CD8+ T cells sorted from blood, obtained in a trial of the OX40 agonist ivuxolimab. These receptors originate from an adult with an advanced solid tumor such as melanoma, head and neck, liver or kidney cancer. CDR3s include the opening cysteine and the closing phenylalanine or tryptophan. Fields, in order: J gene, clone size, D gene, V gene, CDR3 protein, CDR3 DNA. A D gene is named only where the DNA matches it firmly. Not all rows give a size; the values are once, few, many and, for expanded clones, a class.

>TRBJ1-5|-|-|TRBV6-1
CASSEFPTGNQPQHF
TGTGCCAGCAGTGAATTTCCGACAGGAAATCAGCCCCAGCATTTT
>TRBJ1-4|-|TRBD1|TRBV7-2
CASSSRAGGNEKLFF
TGTGCCAGCAGCTCTAGGGCAGGGGGTAATGAAAAACTGTTTTTT
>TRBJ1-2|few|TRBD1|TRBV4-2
CASSQLDRDNYGYTF
TGTGCCAGCAGCCAACTCGACAGGGATAACTATGGCTACACCTTC
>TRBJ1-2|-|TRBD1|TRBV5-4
CASAPSPWTGGDYGYTF
TGTGCCAGCGCACCCTCACCCTGGACAGGGGGGGACTATGGCTACACCTTC
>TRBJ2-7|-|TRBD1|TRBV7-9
CASSSGQGRVGQYF
TGTGCCAGCAGCTCGGGACAGGGGCGGGTGGGGCAGTACTTC
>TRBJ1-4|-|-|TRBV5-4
CASSLGRQKENEKLFF
TGTGCCAGCAGCTTGGGCCGTCAGAAAGAGAATGAAAAACTGTTTTTT
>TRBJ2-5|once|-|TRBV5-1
CASRRGETSAAQYF
TGCGCCAGCAGAAGAGGGGAGACTTCGGCGGCCCAGTACTTC
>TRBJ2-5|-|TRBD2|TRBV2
CASSEEWGGFQETQYF
TGTGCCAGCAGTGAAGAGTGGGGGGGATTCCAAGAGACCCAGTACTTC
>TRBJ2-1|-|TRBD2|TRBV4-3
CASSQAPETRGNNEQFF
TGCGCCAGCAGCCAAGCCCCAGAAACGCGGGGGAACAATGAGCAGTTCTTC
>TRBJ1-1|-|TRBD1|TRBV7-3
CASRSRQGADTEAFF
TGTGCCAGCAGGTCACGACAGGGGGCCGACACTGAAGCTTTCTTT
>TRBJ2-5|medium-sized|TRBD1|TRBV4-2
CASSQVLGQTEETQYF
TGTGCCAGCAGCCAAGTTCTGGGACAGACGGAAGAGACCCAGTACTTC
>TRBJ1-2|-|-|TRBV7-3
CASSLNSQVSAGYTF
TGTGCCAGCAGCTTAAATTCCCAGGTATCGGCTGGCTACACCTTC
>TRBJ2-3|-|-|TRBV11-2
CASSPSGDMPFDTQYF
TGTGCCAGCAGCCCCTCCGGTGACATGCCCTTCGATACGCAGTATTTT
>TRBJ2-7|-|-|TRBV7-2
CASSPLRSGEQYF
TGTGCCAGCAGCCCCTTAAGATCTGGCGAGCAGTACTTC
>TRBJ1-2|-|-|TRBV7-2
CASSFRGGDGRGYTF
TGTGCCAGCAGCTTCCGCGGGGGGGACGGCCGAGGCTACACCTTC
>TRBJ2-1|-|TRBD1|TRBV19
CASSDPGQGVNEQFF
TGTGCCAGTAGTGATCCGGGACAGGGGGTCAATGAGCAGTTCTTC
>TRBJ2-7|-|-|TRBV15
CATSRDGAPYEQYF
TGTGCCACCAGCAGAGATGGGGCCCCCTACGAGCAGTACTTC
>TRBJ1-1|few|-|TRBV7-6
CASSLVGSGEAFF
TGTGCCAGCAGCTTAGTTGGCAGTGGGGAGGCTTTCTTT
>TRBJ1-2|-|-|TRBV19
CASTNYNGYTF
TGTGCCAGTACCAATTACAATGGCTACACCTTC
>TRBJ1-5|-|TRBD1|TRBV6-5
CASRPRTGGNQPQHF
TGTGCCAGCCGCCCGCGTACAGGGGGCAATCAGCCCCAGCATTTT
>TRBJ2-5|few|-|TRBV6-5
CASSYTLATRETQYF
TGTGCCAGCAGTTATACACTAGCAACAAGGGAGACCCAGTACTTC
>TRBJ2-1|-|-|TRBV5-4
CASSLTGQSYNEQFF
TGTGCCAGCAGCTTGACAGGACAGAGCTACAATGAGCAGTTCTTC
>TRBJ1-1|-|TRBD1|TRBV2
CASSEAGQGVGAFF
TGTGCCAGCAGTGAAGCAGGACAGGGGGTCGGAGCTTTCTTT
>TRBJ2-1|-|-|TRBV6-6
CASTEGGLYNEQFF
TGTGCCAGCACCGAGGGAGGACTGTACAATGAGCAGTTCTTC
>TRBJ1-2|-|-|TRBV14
CASSQLQDYGYTF
TGTGCCAGCAGCCAATTACAGGACTATGGCTACACCTTC
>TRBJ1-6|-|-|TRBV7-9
CASSPLGSPLHF
TGTGCCAGCAGCCCCCTAGGATCACCCCTCCACTTT
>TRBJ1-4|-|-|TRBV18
CASSPDSNEKLFF
TGTGCCAGCTCACCGGACAGTAATGAAAAACTGTTTTTT